This T cell receptor (beta chain) was profiled in a study of T cell changes during pregnancy in multiple sclerosis. The repertoire was sequenced with immunoSEQ multiplex PCR; TCRdb's copy has only in-frame clones and lacks some. This table has around 58,000 clones, roughly nine tenths appearing once. Germline assignment: CDR1 SGHDT and CDR2 YYEEEE. The CDR3 totals 16 residues. Trimming left V 4 bases short and J 3 bases short, with 19 bases between. The specimen was peripheral blood, collected before pregnancy. J is TRBJ1-2 and V is TRBV5-6, with D possibly matching TRBD1 (5 bases). The source is a female donor with multiple sclerosis, enrolled in a pregnancy study. CDR3 sequence: CASSPDLRDMDYGYTF. DNA of the CDR3: TGTGCCAGCAGCCCCGATCTCAGGGATATGGACTATGGCTACACCTTC.